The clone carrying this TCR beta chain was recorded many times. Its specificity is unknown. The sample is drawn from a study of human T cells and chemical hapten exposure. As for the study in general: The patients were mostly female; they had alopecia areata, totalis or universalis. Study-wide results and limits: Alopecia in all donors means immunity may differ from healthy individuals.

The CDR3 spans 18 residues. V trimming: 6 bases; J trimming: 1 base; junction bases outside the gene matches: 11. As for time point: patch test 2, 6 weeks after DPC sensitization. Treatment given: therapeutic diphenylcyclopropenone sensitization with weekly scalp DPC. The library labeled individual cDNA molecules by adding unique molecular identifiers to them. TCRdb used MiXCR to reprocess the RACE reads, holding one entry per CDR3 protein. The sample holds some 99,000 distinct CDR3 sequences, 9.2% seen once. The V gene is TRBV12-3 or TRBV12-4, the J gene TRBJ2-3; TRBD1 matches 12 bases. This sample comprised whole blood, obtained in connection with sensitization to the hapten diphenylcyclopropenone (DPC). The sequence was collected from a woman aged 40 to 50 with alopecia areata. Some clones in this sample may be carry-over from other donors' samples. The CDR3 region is CASRPTGTGGRGTDTQYF. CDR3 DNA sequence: TGTGCCAGCAGACCGACAGGGACAGGGGGCCGGGGCACAGATACGCAGTATTTT.